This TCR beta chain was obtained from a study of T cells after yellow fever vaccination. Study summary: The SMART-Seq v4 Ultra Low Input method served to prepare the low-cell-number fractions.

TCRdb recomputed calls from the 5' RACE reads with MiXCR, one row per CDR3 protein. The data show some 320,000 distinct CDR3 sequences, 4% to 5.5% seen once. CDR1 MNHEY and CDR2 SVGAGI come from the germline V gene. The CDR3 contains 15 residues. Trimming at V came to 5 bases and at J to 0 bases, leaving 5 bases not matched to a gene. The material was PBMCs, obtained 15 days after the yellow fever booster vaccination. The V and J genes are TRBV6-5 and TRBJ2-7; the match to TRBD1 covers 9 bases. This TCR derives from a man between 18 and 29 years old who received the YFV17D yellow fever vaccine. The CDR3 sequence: CASSRTGGNSYEQYF. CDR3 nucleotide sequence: TGTGCCAGCAGTAGAACAGGGGGCAACTCCTACGAGCAGTACTTC.